The T cell receptor (beta chain) under discussion was sequenced for a study of cytomegalovirus exposure and HLA in healthy donors. Unrecorded immune exposure was likely among donors, who were nominally healthy when sampled. The PCR had 60 Vbeta and 13 Jbeta primers. Sequenced by immunoSEQ multiplex PCR; TCRdb stores in-frame clones only, minus some. The data show around 150,000 clones, with 77% seen just once and roughly 2.8% held by the top ten. Trimming cost V 0 bases and J 3 bases, with 6 bases left between them. The CDR3 covers 14 residues. Germline V gene lookup returns CDR1 SGHTA and CDR2 FQGNSA.

The sequenced sample was PBMCs. The V call is TRBV7-2, the J call TRBJ1-5; no reliable D call. The receptor's source is a woman in her thirties or forties in good health and CMV-seropositive. Written as DNA, the CDR3 is TGTGCCAGCAGCTTAGCGGGAGACAATCAGCCCCAGCATTTT. Its protein is CASSLAGDNQPQHF.